Following are 29 T cell receptor beta chains from one sample sequenced in a study of blood T cell repertoires in COVID-19 (dated by TCRdb to 2020 to 2022). The library came from the immunoSEQ multiplex PCR assay. TCRdb carries this immuneACCESS record with in-frame sequences only. Its versions omit some clonotypes, under half of them owing to an unresolved V gene in the studies checked, with the rest unexplained. For this sample the table gives about 130,000 clones, of which 70% to 90% were detected only once. The top ten clones comprise over 1% of the sample. Material: peripheral blood. All receptors derive from an elderly woman with acute or convalescent COVID-19.

V gene TRBV18 combines with J gene TRBJ1-1; 7 nucleotides agree with TRBD1. V was clipped by 3 bases and J by 0 bases; unmatched bases: 4. Germline CDR1 reads KGHSH; CDR2 reads LQKENI. The CDR3 consists of 15 residues. CDR3 in DNA: TGTGCCAGCTCACCTTCACAGGGGATGAACACTGAAGCTTTCTTT. Amino acid sequence: CASSPSQGMNTEAFF.

This chain joins TRBV25-1 and TRBJ2-4; tentative D call: TRBD2 (5 bases). The CDR3 contains 16 residues. Germline CDR1 reads MGHDK; CDR2 reads SYGVNS. V was shortened by 3 bases and J by 2 bases, with 14 bases between the two germline ends. CDR3 nucleotides: TGTGCCAGCAGTGACCCTACAGCGGCCACCAAAAACATTCAGTACTTC. It is translated as CASSDPTAATKNIQYF.

This chain links TRBV5-1 with TRBJ1-2; D is perhaps TRBD1 (5 bases). Trimming left V 0 bases short and J 0 bases short, with 12 bases between. CDR3 size: 16 residues. Germline V gene sequence: CDR1 SGHRS, CDR2 YFSETQ. The CDR3 coding sequence is TGCGCCAGCAGCTTGGCCGTAACAGGAGCTAACTATGGCTACACCTTC. Translation gives CASSLAVTGANYGYTF.

V and J are TRBV7-2 and TRBJ1-2; 7 nucleotides line up with TRBD1. This CDR3 comprises 14 residues. Germline V gene lookup returns CDR1 SGHTA and CDR2 FQGNSA. V was clipped by 1 base and J by 5 bases; unmatched bases: 4. The CDR3 is CASSLEGRGYGYTF. For the CDR3, the DNA is TGTGCCAGCAGCTTAGAAGGCAGGGGGTATGGCTACACCTTC.

V is TRBV2 and J is TRBJ1-4, with 7 bases lining up with TRBD1. This CDR3 contains 14 residues. The V gene end was trimmed by 6 bases and the J gene end by 4 bases; junction bases not matched to a gene: 5. Germline assignment: CDR1 SNHLY and CDR2 FYNNEI. This CDR3 reads CASRATGLNEKLFF. The CDR3 DNA sequence: TGTGCCAGCAGAGCGACAGGGCTTAATGAAAAACTGTTTTTT.

The count of this clone is one. The chain recombines TRBV5-8 with TRBJ1-3; 7 positions agree with TRBD1. J lost 2 bases, V lost 1 base, and 6 bases had no gene match. The germline gives CDR1 SGHTS, CDR2 YDEGEE. This CDR3 has 16 residues. The CDR3 DNA reads as TGTGCCAGCAGCTTGAGGGGGCAGGGGACTGGAAACACCATATATTTT. It is translated as CASSLRGQGTGNTIYF.

This clone has more than one count but fewer than ten. CDR3 amino acids: CASSQEITGSGNTIYF. In DNA, the CDR3 is TGCGCCAGCAGCCAAGAAATAACGGGCTCTGGAAACACCATATATTTT. The gene calls are TRBV4-3 and TRBJ1-3; D not resolved. The germline V gene has CDR1 LGHNA and CDR2 YSLEER. V was trimmed by 0 bases and J by 0 bases, leaving 9 bases between them. This CDR3 has 16 residues.

The CDR3: CASSLRGHFYGYTF. As DNA, the CDR3 is TGTGCCAGCAGTTTAAGGGGACACTTCTATGGCTACACCTTC. The chain is built from TRBV28 and TRBJ1-2, with a tentative D call TRBD1 (6 bases). Trimming pared 2 bases from V and 4 bases from J, leaving 11 bases between. Germline V gene sequence: CDR1 MDHEN, CDR2 SYDVKM. The CDR3 is 14 residues long.

The CDR3: CASDQGLYREQYF. The CDR3 DNA follows: TGTGCCAGCGATCAGGGACTATATCGCGAGCAGTACTTC. This chain joins TRBV2 and TRBJ2-7, with 7 bases aligning to TRBD2. Trimming took 8 bases from V and 6 from J; bases not matched to a gene: 10. The CDR3 covers 13 residues. Germline CDR1 and CDR2: SNHLY and FYNNEI.

V is TRBV6-1 and J is TRBJ2-7; 8 nucleotides line up with TRBD2. This CDR3 is built from 15 residues. The V segment lost 2 bases and the J segment 3 bases; nucleotides outside the gene matches: 6. Germline loops: CDR1 MNHNS, CDR2 SASEGT. CDR3 sequence reads: CASSEFAGGIYEQYF. CDR3 DNA: TGTGCCAGCAGTGAATTCGCGGGGGGTATCTACGAGCAGTACTTC.

V is TRBV7-3 and J is TRBJ1-2; D may be TRBD1 (5 bases). Looked up from germline, CDR1 is SGHTA and CDR2 is FQGTGA. Trimming cost V 5 bases and J 9 bases, with 22 bases left between them. CDR3 size: 15 residues. CDR3 DNA: TGTGCCAGCAGCCCAAATCCGGCGGGACTAGGGAGCTACACCTTC. It is translated as CASSPNPAGLGSYTF.

The chain couples TRBV10-1 to TRBJ2-7; TRBD2 agrees at 14 bases. This CDR3 is built from 19 residues. V was clipped by 5 bases and J by 0 bases; unmatched bases: 12. Germline lookup yields CDR1 WNHNN and CDR2 SYGVQD (reference sequence). CDR3 sequence: CASSRGLAGAPSNSYEQYF. Here the CDR3 DNA reads TGCGCCAGCAGTAGGGGACTAGCGGGGGCCCCGAGCAACTCCTACGAGCAGTACTTC.

V and J are TRBV3-1 (or the pseudogene TRBV3-2) and TRBJ2-5; TRBD1 aligns across 9 bases. From germline, CDR1 is LGHDT and CDR2 YNNKEL (reference sequence). The CDR3 contains 16 residues. J lost 5 bases, V lost 3 bases, and 10 bases had no gene match. The CDR3 DNA is TGTGCCAGCAGCCAGGGGGGACAGGGAGTAGGGGAGACCCAGTACTTC. Encoded protein: CASSQGGQGVGETQYF.

DNA of the CDR3: TGTGCCAGCAGTCGGAGGGGCGGCGAGCAGTACTTC. Translation gives CASSRRGGEQYF. The genes are TRBV28 and TRBJ2-7; possibly TRBD2 for D (6 bases). V was cut by 5 bases and J by 6 bases, with 11 bases left in between. CDR1 MDHEN and CDR2 SYDVKM come from the germline V gene. CDR3 length: 12 amino acids.

The genes are TRBV11-2 and TRBJ2-5; 9 bases fit TRBD2. Germline CDR1 SGHAT, CDR2 FQNNGV. There are 14 residues in the CDR3. After removal of 1 base from V and 9 bases from J, the junction contained 6 bases not matched to a gene. The CDR3 reads CASSLALAGKAQYF. The CDR3 DNA reads TGTGCCAGCAGCTTAGCACTAGCGGGCAAGGCCCAGTACTTC.

This rearrangement joins TRBV19 to TRBJ1-6; D is perhaps TRBD1 (5 bases). Germline assignment: CDR1 LNHDA and CDR2 SQIVND (reference sequence). There are 13 residues in the CDR3. V was pared by 11 bases and J by 9 bases, with 17 bases between. CDR3 sequence: CASGPFPGSPLHF. The CDR3 nucleotides are TGTGCCTCAGGGCCCTTCCCAGGTTCACCCCTCCACTTT.

V and J are TRBV4-1 and TRBJ1-3; a possible D gene is TRBD1 (6 bases). Between the trimmed V and J ends, which lost 0 bases and 5 bases, there was a span of 17 bases. Germline V gene sequence: CDR1 MGHRA, CDR2 YSYEKL. The CDR3 is 17 amino acids. The CDR3 sequence is CASSQDLQGSGRNTIYF. DNA for the CDR3: TGCGCCAGCAGCCAAGACTTACAGGGATCGGGACGAAACACCATATATTTT.

The chain combines TRBV7-9 with TRBJ1-6; D not resolved. Trimming removed 2 bases at V and 11 bases at J, with 7 bases between. CDR1 and CDR2 from the germline V gene are SEHNR and FQNEAQ (reference sequence). The CDR3 is made up of 12 amino acids. The DNA of the CDR3 is TGTGCCAGCAGCTTATCGGGGACACCCCTCCACTTT. Translated: CASSLSGTPLHF.

The chain combines TRBV4-2 with TRBJ2-7; D is undetermined. Germline V gene sequence: CDR1 LGHNA, CDR2 YNFKEQ. V was cut by 1 base and J by 5 bases, with 9 bases left in between. The CDR3 extends over 13 amino acids. The CDR3: CASSQGSVHEQYF. The DNA for the CDR3 is TGTGCCAGCAGCCAAGGCAGCGTCCACGAGCAGTACTTC.

This clone was observed once. V gene TRBV7-9 combines with J gene TRBJ2-7; maybe TRBD1 (6 bases). CDR1 and CDR2 from the germline V gene are SEHNR and FQNEAQ (reference sequence). The CDR3 extends over 14 amino acids. Trimming left V 1 base short and J 6 bases short, with 13 bases between. DNA for the CDR3: TGTGCCAGCAGCTTAGGGAACAGGGCCTCCGAGCAGTACTTC. Residues: CASSLGNRASEQYF. The variable domain in full, with the rest retrieved from reference TRBV7-9 and TRBJ2-7, is DTGVSQNPRHKITKRGQNVTFRCDPISEHNRLYWYRQTLGQGPEFLTYFQNEAQLEKSRLLSDRFSAERPKGSFSTLEIQRTEQGDSAMYLCASSLGNRASEQYFGPGTRLTVT.

DNA of the CDR3: TGCGCCAGCAGCGTACAGGGGATAGCAAATCAGCCCCAGCATTTT. Translated, it gives CASSVQGIANQPQHF. The chain recombines TRBV5-1 with TRBJ1-5, with 7 bases that match TRBD1. Germline V gene lookup returns CDR1 SGHRS and CDR2 YFSETQ. The CDR3 is 15 amino acids. The ends lost 4 bases at V and 4 bases at J; junction bases unmatched: 8.

V is TRBV5-1 and J is TRBJ2-3; 10 nucleotides agree with TRBD2. This CDR3 has 16 amino acids. Germline V gives CDR1 SGHRS, CDR2 YFSETQ. The V gene end was trimmed by 5 bases and the J gene end by 4 bases; junction bases not matched to a gene: 10. CDR3 DNA sequence: TGCGCCAGCAGTAAACTAGCGGGATTAACTCCAGATACGCAGTATTTT. Translated: CASSKLAGLTPDTQYF.

Written as DNA, the CDR3 is TGTGCCAGCAGTCTACAGGGGGCAGATGAAAAACTGTTTTTT. This gives the protein CASSLQGADEKLFF. This rearrangement joins TRBV28 to TRBJ1-4, with TRBD1 matching 9 bases. Unmatched junction bases numbered 4, after V lost 5 bases and J lost 6 bases. CDR3 length: 14 amino acids. The V gene's germline CDR1 is MDHEN and CDR2 SYDVKM.

This clone was observed a few times. The rearrangement links TRBV25-1 to TRBJ1-2; D not certain. The germline gives CDR1 MGHDK, CDR2 SYGVNS. V was pared by 3 bases and J by 0 bases, with 8 bases between. The CDR3 runs to 14 residues. The CDR3 protein is CASSDLPANYGYTF. The DNA of the CDR3 is TGTGCCAGCAGTGACCTCCCCGCTAACTATGGCTACACCTTC.

The rearrangement uses TRBV10-1 and TRBJ2-5, with 9 bases that match TRBD1. V shed 7 bases, J shed 5 bases, and the junction held 8 bases outside the gene matches. This CDR3 contains 14 residues. Per germline, CDR1 WNHNN and CDR2 SYGVQD (reference sequence). The CDR3 spells CASTWDRARETQYF. The CDR3 bases are TGCGCCAGCACCTGGGACAGGGCAAGGGAGACCCAGTACTTC.

The chain has TRBV6-5 and TRBJ2-5; TRBD1 agrees at 7 bases. The germline gives CDR1 MNHEY, CDR2 SVGAGI. The CDR3 sequence is 13 residues long. Trimming at V came to 7 bases and at J to 4 bases, leaving 6 bases not matched to a gene. CDR3 residues: CASTNRGIETQYF. The CDR3 nucleotides are TGTGCCAGCACAAACAGGGGAATAGAGACCCAGTACTTC.

This clone has just one count. V and J are TRBV7-3 and TRBJ1-2, with 8 bases matching TRBD1. The CDR3 runs 13 residues. J was trimmed by 7 bases and V by 5 bases; bases with no gene match: 6. Per the germline V gene, CDR1 is SGHTA and CDR2 is FQGTGA. This CDR3 reads CASSRTGNGGYTF. CDR3 DNA: TGTGCCAGCAGCCGGACAGGGAACGGTGGCTACACCTTC.

In its sample, this clone was seen once. The DNA for the CDR3 is TGTGCCAGCAGCCGTCAGGGGTCGTACGAGCAGTACTTC. Its protein is CASSRQGSYEQYF. This sequence joins TRBV11-1 and TRBJ2-7; tentative D call: TRBD1 (6 bases). The V end was cut by 5 bases, the J end by 4 bases, with 12 bases between. Germline values: CDR1 SGHAT, CDR2 FQDESV (reference sequence). The CDR3 extends over 13 amino acids.

V is TRBV10-3 and J is TRBJ2-2, with 7 positions matching TRBD1. The J segment lost 0 bases and the V segment lost 8 bases, leaving 3 bases of the junction unmatched. CDR3 length equals 14 residues. CDR1 is ENHRY, CDR2 SYGVKD, per germline. This CDR3 is CAIGDRANTGELFF. The CDR3 nucleotides read TGTGCCATCGGAGACAGGGCGAACACCGGGGAGCTGTTTTTT.